This T cell receptor beta chain was recorded in a study of T cell responses to AZD1222 COVID-19 vaccine. The assay was immunoSEQ multiplex PCR, and TCRdb's table has in-frame clones only and misses some. The table includes roughly 150,000 clones, 92% detected once. The receptor was isolated from an adult who received the AZD1222 COVID-19 vaccine. The source was peripheral blood, collected 28 days after the second AZD1222 dose.

CDR3 DNA: TGTGCCAGCAGCCCGGGACAGGGAGGCGAGCAGTACTTC. This sequence encodes CASSPGQGGEQYF. The chain combines TRBV7-9 with TRBJ2-7; 9 bases are shared with TRBD1. CDR3 length: 13 amino acids. Germline V CDR1 and CDR2: SEHNR, FQNEAQ (reference sequence). J gave up 6 bases and V 5 bases, and 5 bases lay outside the gene matches.